The rows below give T cell receptor beta chains drawn from one sample of a study of chemoradiotherapy in HPV16-positive cancers. The assay was immunoSEQ multiplex PCR, and TCRdb's table has in-frame clones only and misses some. The data show tens of thousands of clones, around 89% seen once. The sequences come from blood, collected from a patient who underwent chemoradiotherapy. Receptor source: a human donor with HPV-associated anogenital cancer. The CDR3 runs from the conserved cysteine through the conserved F or W. The D gene is left open where the match is weak. Size is omitted from some rows. Given values are once, few, many or a class for expanded clones.

clone size | D gene | J gene | V gene | CDR3 DNA | CDR3 protein
NA | NA | TRBJ2-3 | TRBV9 | TGTGCCAGCAGCGTAAGGGCCGCGGGACAAGATACACAGTATTTT | CASSVRAAGQDTQYF
NA | NA | TRBJ1-1 | TRBV27 | TGTGCCAGCATAGGACAGATGAGCACTGAAGCTTTCTTT | CASIGQMSTEAFF
NA | TRBD2 | TRBJ2-3 | TRBV9 | TGTGCCAGCCCTACGAGGGGCGGGAGGGCAGATACGCAGTATTTT | CASPTRGGRADTQYF
NA | TRBD1 | TRBJ2-7 | TRBV9 | TGTGCCAGCAGCGAGGCAGGACAGGAACACTACGAGCAGTACTTC | CASSEAGQEHYEQYF
NA | NA | TRBJ1-2 | TRBV5-1 | TGCGCCAGCAGCGCACAGGGATTCAATGGCTACACCTTC | CASSAQGFNGYTF
NA | NA | TRBJ1-6 | TRBV6-4 | TGTGCCAGCAGCGACTCAGGCTCCGGGGACAATTCACCCCTCCACTTT | CASSDSGSGDNSPLHF
NA | TRBD1 | TRBJ1-5 | TRBV19 | TGTGCCAGTAGTATGGACAGGGGGGGTCAGCCCCAGCATTTT | CASSMDRGGQPQHF
NA | NA | TRBJ1-3 | TRBV5-1 | TGCGCCAGCAGCCCGGAGGGTCAGGGCTCTGGAAACACCATATATTTT | CASSPEGQGSGNTIYF
NA | NA | TRBJ2-2 | TRBV27 | TGTGCCAGCAGTTTATCGATTGGTCGGGAGTTCACCGGGGAGCTGTTTTTT | CASSLSIGREFTGELFF
NA | TRBD1 | TRBJ2-7 | TRBV30 | TGTGCCTGGTTACCCCGGGACAGACCAAACGAGCAGTACTTC | CAWLPRDRPNEQYF
NA | NA | TRBJ2-7 | TRBV11-2 | TGTGCCAGCAGCCCAATCGGGACGCCTTACGAGCAGTACTTC | CASSPIGTPYEQYF
NA | NA | TRBJ2-4 | TRBV28 | TGTGCCAGCAGCCACAGGGGACTAGCCAAAAACATTCAGTACTTC | CASSHRGLAKNIQYF
NA | NA | TRBJ2-1 | TRBV2 | TGTGCCAGCAGAAGGTCAACCTGGGATGAGCAGTTCTTC | CASRRSTWDEQFF
NA | NA | TRBJ2-1 | TRBV5-8 | TGTGCCACGAAAGGGGGGACGCAGGCCTACAATGAGCAGTTCTTC | CATKGGTQAYNEQFF
once | NA | TRBJ1-1 | TRBV10-2 | TGCGCCAGCATTAATCCCCAGGGCCAGATTGAAGCTTTCTTT | CASINPQGQIEAFF
NA | TRBD1 | TRBJ1-2 | TRBV5-6 | TGTGCCAGCAGCCCTTTTACCGGGACAGGATATGGCTACACCTTC | CASSPFTGTGYGYTF
NA | NA | TRBJ2-6 | TRBV6-1 | TGTGCCGGCACTCAGGCATCCGGGGCCAACGTCCTGACTTTC | CAGTQASGANVLTF
NA | NA | TRBJ1-2 | TRBV7-3 | TGTGCCAGCAGCTTCTCACAGGTCGGCTACACCTTC | CASSFSQVGYTF
NA | TRBD2 | TRBJ2-7 | TRBV25-1 | TGTGCCAGCAGTCAGGTAGCGGGAGGGGAGCAGTACTTC | CASSQVAGGEQYF
NA | TRBD2 | TRBJ2-2 | TRBV7-2 | TGTGCCAGCAGTCAGACTAGCGGGAGATCCGGGGAGCTGTTTTTT | CASSQTSGRSGELFF
NA | NA | TRBJ2-2 | TRBV6-6 | TGTGCCAGCAGTAGGACGGGCGCGAACACCGGGGAGCTGTTTTTT | CASSRTGANTGELFF
NA | NA | TRBJ2-7 | TRBV7-6 | TGTGCCAGCGGCGAAAAAGGAACGGGACATCGCTCCTACGAGCAGTACTTC | CASGEKGTGHRSYEQYF
NA | NA | TRBJ2-7 | TRBV5-1 | TGCGCCAGCAGCCGAATTTTAGAATCCAACGAGCAGTACTTC | CASSRILESNEQYF
NA | NA | TRBJ2-1 | TRBV5-4 | TGTGCCAGCAGCTTGGACCCTGGGCGGAATGAGCAGTTCTTC | CASSLDPGRNEQFF
NA | NA | TRBJ2-3 | TRBV10-3 | TGTGCCATCAGTGTTACCACCGCTAGCACAGATACGCAGTATTTT | CAISVTTASTDTQYF
NA | NA | TRBJ1-1 | TRBV9 | TGTGCCAGCAGCGTAGCCCCAGGGTCTGGGACTGAAGCTTTCTTT | CASSVAPGSGTEAFF
NA | TRBD2 | TRBJ2-1 | TRBV11-1 | TGTGCCAGCAGCTTCGGACTAGCGGGAGGCCCAATGAGGCAGTTCTTC | CASSFGLAGGPMRQFF
NA | NA | TRBJ1-6 | TRBV7-2 | TGTGCCAGCACCCCGGGGGCTCGTTCACCCCTCCACTTT | CASTPGARSPLHF
few | TRBD2 | TRBJ2-2 | TRBV7-8 | TGTGCCAGCAGCTCGACTAGCCCTCTTAGGGCGGGGGGGCTGATGAGTGCCGGGGAGCTGTTTTTT | CASSSTSPLRAGGLMSAGELFF
NA | NA | TRBJ2-5 | TRBV7-7 | TGTGCTAGCAGGGGACTCCAAGAGACCCAGTACTTC | CASRGLQETQYF
NA | NA | TRBJ2-5 | TRBV7-6 | TGTGCCAGCAGGGGAGGACTTAAAGAGACCCAGTACTTC | CASRGGLKETQYF
NA | TRBD1 | TRBJ1-2 | TRBV19 | TGTGCCAGTAGTATTCGGACAGGGGGTAGATATGGCTACACCTTC | CASSIRTGGRYGYTF
NA | NA | TRBJ1-4 | TRBV4-1 | TGCGCCAGCAGCCAACCAGGGAAGGGGCAACATGAAAAACTGTTTTTT | CASSQPGKGQHEKLFF
NA | NA | TRBJ2-7 | TRBV5-1 | TGCGCCAGCAGCTTGTCCCGGGGAGAGCAGTACTTC | CASSLSRGEQYF
once | TRBD1 | TRBJ1-4 | TRBV7-2 | TGTGCCAGCAGCGGAACGACAGGGGGCTTTAATGAAAAACTGTTTTTT | CASSGTTGGFNEKLFF
NA | TRBD1 | TRBJ2-7 | TRBV19 | TGTGCCAGTAGTGCTTCCGGGACAGGGGTAATTCGAGGCTACGAGCAGTACTTC | CASSASGTGVIRGYEQYF
NA | NA | TRBJ1-5 | TRBV19 | TGTGCCAGTAGCGAGGAAGCGGGTCAGCCCCAGCATTTT | CASSEEAGQPQHF
NA | TRBD2 | TRBJ2-7 | TRBV4-3 | TGCGCCAGCAGCCAATTCGCGCCGAGCGGGAGCGGGTACGAGCAGTACTTC | CASSQFAPSGSGYEQYF
once | NA | TRBJ2-7 | TRBV14 | TGTGCCAGCAGCCAGGACGGGGGAACTTACTACGAGCAGTACTTC | CASSQDGGTYYEQYF
NA | TRBD1 | TRBJ1-1 | TRBV11-3 | TGTGCCAGCAGCCCCGGACAGGGGAGGGTTGAAGCTTTCTTT | CASSPGQGRVEAFF
few | NA | TRBJ2-2 | TRBV6-5 | TGTGCCGGCAGAGCTGACACCGGGGAGCTGTTTTTT | CAGRADTGELFF
NA | TRBD1 | TRBJ1-5 | TRBV9 | TGTGCCAGCAGCCCTGGGACAGATAGCAATCAGCCCCAGCATTTT | CASSPGTDSNQPQHF
NA | NA | TRBJ1-5 | TRBV5-8 | TGTGCCAGCAGCTCGACATCCGGGACACATAATCAGCCCCAGCATTTT | CASSSTSGTHNQPQHF
NA | TRBD1 | TRBJ1-2 | TRBV4-2 | TGTGCCAGCAGCAAAGACAGGGTGAACTATGGCTACACCTTC | CASSKDRVNYGYTF
NA | TRBD2 | TRBJ2-2 | TRBV7-2 | TGTGCCAGCAGCTTAGTGGCGCCTAGCGGGGGCAGCGGGGAGCTGTTTTTT | CASSLVAPSGGSGELFF
few | NA | TRBJ2-3 | TRBV6-5 | TGTGCCAGCAGTCTCGGGACTCTCCGCACAGATACGCAGTATTTT | CASSLGTLRTDTQYF
few | NA | TRBJ2-3 | TRBV5-1 | TGCGCCACCGGTTTGACGGGCACAGATACGCAGTATTTT | CATGLTGTDTQYF
NA | NA | TRBJ2-2 | TRBV30 | TGTGCCTGGAGTGGGGGGGAGCTACCCGGGGAGCTGTTTTTT | CAWSGGELPGELFF
NA | NA | TRBJ1-1 | TRBV2 | TGTGCCAGCACGGTGGCAGGTATTGAAGCTTTCTTT | CASTVAGIEAFF
NA | TRBD2 | TRBJ2-1 | TRBV4-3 | TGCGCCAGCAGCCAAGTAGCGGGGGGGCCCGTCACCCATGAGCAGTTCTTC | CASSQVAGGPVTHEQFF
NA | TRBD1 | TRBJ1-3 | TRBV30 | TGTGCCTGGAGTCTTACAGGGGGCCTTTCTGGAAACACCATATATTTT | CAWSLTGGLSGNTIYF
NA | NA | TRBJ2-7 | TRBV7-9 | TGTGCCAGCAGCTTAGGCGGGCCCGCCTACGAGCAGTACTTC | CASSLGGPAYEQYF
NA | NA | TRBJ2-6 | TRBV6-4 | TGTGCCAGCAGTGACTCTCCCTCTGGGGCCAACGTCCTGACTTTC | CASSDSPSGANVLTF
NA | TRBD1 | TRBJ1-5 | TRBV18 | TGTGCCAGCTCACCAACCACAGGGGTGCCCCAGCATTTT | CASSPTTGVPQHF
NA | NA | TRBJ2-3 | TRBV27 | TGTGCCAGCTCATCCGCCGGAGCCAGCACAGATACGCAGTATTTT | CASSSAGASTDTQYF
NA | NA | TRBJ2-7 | TRBV5-6 | TGTGCCAGCAGCCAGGGCAGGTCCCTTGAGTATTACGAGCAGTACTTC | CASSQGRSLEYYEQYF
NA | NA | TRBJ2-5 | TRBV10-3 | TGTGCCATCAGCTTAGGGGGGGGTCCGCAAGAGACCCAGTACTTC | CAISLGGGPQETQYF
once | NA | TRBJ1-4 | TRBV19 | TGTGCCAGTCATCGACAGACTAATGAAAAACTGTTTTTT | CASHRQTNEKLFF
NA | TRBD2 | TRBJ2-1 | TRBV11-3 | TGTGCCAGCAGCCCCCGAGGGGCGGGGGGTAGCTCCTACAATGAGCAGTTCTTC | CASSPRGAGGSSYNEQFF